These T cell receptor beta chains were read from a single sample in a study of blood T cell repertoires in COVID-19. Assay used: immunoSEQ multiplex PCR; TCRdb lists only in-frame clones, some missing. The repertoire includes about 74,000 clones, less than 95% of them detected once, and 4.5% to 5.5% sits in the top ten. Material for sequencing was peripheral blood. Every receptor here comes from a woman aged 55-75 years with active COVID-19. Both conserved end residues are trimmed from each CDR3.

>9|TRBV7-8
ASSRRYEQY
>13|TRBV19
ASIMTGLNTGELF
>13|TRBV5-8
ASTSAGRGGQPQH
>12|TRBV14
ASSQTGAGETQY
>13|TRBV5-1
ASSQKGQGDSPLH
>12|TRBV7-9
ASSLDRFNQPQH
>16|TRBV5-1
ASSYATGGKIMNTEAF
>15|TRBV7-2
ASSFPYRVSGLNEQF
>14|TRBV28
ASSLLGTANTGELF
>12|TRBV15
ATSTNRVNEKLF
>15|TRBV19
AIRSGLTESGANVLT
>16|TRBV2
ASRGQGGGASGPDTQY
>14|TRBV18
ASSPPGTGRNYGYT
>14|TRBV15
ATSREGLAGVDTQY
>12|TRBV5-7
ASSLATPVFEQY
>12|TRBV2
ASSSQGTGNTIY
>14|TRBV5-1
ASSVRQGAINEKLF
>12|TRBV6-1
ASSEAGPSGPQH
>13|TRBV28
ASSPWGRPTYEQY
>14|TRBV5-1
ASSPQASGRLGEQF
>12|TRBV7-9
ACPGFLSAGELF
>11|TRBV5-6
ASSLTGRQPQH
>12|TRBV11-2
ASSSGANTGELF
>13|TRBV5-1
ASSLTGGGNSPLH
>13|TRBV7-6
ASSLGGQGGEKLF
>13|TRBV25-1
ASSDPGTPGNTIY
>12|TRBV6-5
ASNGGQVGTEAF
>18|TRBV3-1/TRBV3-2
ASRYGQGAFSRANTGELF
>14|TRBV5-4
ASSPGQLRGNTEAF
>11|TRBV10-3
AIMGRSTDTQY
>19|TRBV30
AWSKYVSVGGSLSSGNTIY
>12|TRBV4-2
ASSQGQENYEQY
>14|TRBV5-8
ASSRYTGTDNEKLF
>11|TRBV3-1/TRBV3-2
ASSHLVRDTQY
>11|TRBV6-5
ASSYPPGGKAF
>12|TRBV4-1
ASSVEAGGSEQF
>10|TRBV19
ASSPRAGFYT
>11|TRBV4-1
ASSQTGNGEQY
>13|TRBV18
ASSPGGSPQETQY
>12|TRBV29-1
SARGLPYTGELF
>9|TRBV7-9
ASSMGHEQF
>13|TRBV27
ASISRQVATGELF
>12|TRBV5-1
ASSPLALNNEQF
>13|TRBV11-1
ASSLVGVFNGELF
>13|TRBV6-2/TRBV6-3
ASSKAVYSYNEQF
>13|TRBV10-3
AISDTGASGNTIY
>15|TRBV28
ASTGTRPPIAYNEQF
>11|TRBV6-4
ASSEGLAGELF
>12|TRBV14
ASSLTRSIYGYT
>12|TRBV7-7
ASGTSGSLNEQF
>12|TRBV5-1
ASSLPAGTDTQY
>13|TRBV6-1
ASSDFAGVLTEAF
>15|TRBV6-2/TRBV6-3
ASSYSERDSSNNEQF
>14|TRBV18
ASSPLGLAGGSEQY
>13|TRBV30
AWSEAGADTYEQY